The source of this T cell receptor beta chain is a study of neurological immune-mediated disorders. Points from the study as a whole: The study found no CDR3 amino acid sequences shared by expanded clones across subjects, suggesting private repertoires in all groups.

This clonotype was found many times. The antigen is unknown. As for the cDNA, it was generated by 5'RACE with 10-nucleotide random UMIs. TCRdb redid the calling of the 5' RACE reads with MiXCR, one entry per CDR3 protein. The table includes tens of thousands of distinct CDR3 sequences, roughly 4.8% detected once. Unsorted libraries were generated from 2 million PBMCs held at -80 degrees C. This CDR3 has 12 amino acids. Germline V gene lookup returns CDR1 DFQATT and CDR2 SNEGSKA (reference sequence). V was trimmed by 2 bases and J by 5 bases, leaving 9 bases between them. The sequence derives from a man between 25 and 39 years old with multiple sclerosis. The chain joins TRBV20-1 to TRBJ2-5; D is unclear. What was sequenced was PBMCs. CDR3: CSARPRAETQYF. CDR3 sequence (DNA): TGCAGTGCTAGACCTAGGGCGGAGACCCAGTACTTC.